This is a list of T cell receptor beta chains from one sample in a study of blood T cell repertoires in COVID-19. Sequencing used immunoSEQ multiplex PCR; TCRdb keeps in-frame clones, though not all of them. The sample consists of 250,000 to 300,000 clones, 88% of them appearing once. Sequencing used peripheral blood. The receptor set was obtained from a woman under 40 with COVID-19, enrolled during active disease. The CDR3 runs from the conserved cysteine through the conserved F or W. The order of the fields is J gene, V gene, CDR3 protein.

TRBJ1-2 | TRBV28 | CASSLTLNYGYTF
TRBJ2-1 | TRBV19 | CASSIEGDRIYNEQFF
TRBJ1-2 | TRBV28 | CASRFEGNYGYTF
TRBJ1-2 | TRBV4-1 | CASSQEWQGDGYTF
TRBJ1-3 | TRBV29-1 | CSASQTRAGDTIYF
TRBJ2-2 | TRBV2 | CASSEARARNTGELFF
TRBJ2-5 | TRBV28 | CASKLAGAVETQYF
TRBJ1-5 | TRBV10-2 | CASSESGTAFSNQPQHF
TRBJ2-7 | TRBV2 | CASTSGLATYEQYF
TRBJ2-2 | TRBV3-1/TRBV3-2 | CASSRTITGGTGELFF
TRBJ2-5 | TRBV27 | CASSSPRDYETQYF
TRBJ2-3 | TRBV19 | CASSWGVAPDTQYF
TRBJ2-4 | TRBV3-1/TRBV3-2 | CASSPGRRQLKNIQYF
TRBJ2-5 | TRBV11-3 | CASSRRDSGQETQYF
TRBJ2-7 | TRBV4-1 | CASSQGPPSGGLLTYEQYF
TRBJ2-5 | TRBV18 | CASSPGQSETQYF
TRBJ2-3 | TRBV2 | CASRTGTGAPDTQYF
TRBJ1-4 | TRBV28 | CASSLGGGNEKLFF
TRBJ2-5 | TRBV14 | CASRPRLHETQYF
TRBJ1-1 | TRBV18 | CASSPSGGESEAFF
TRBJ2-3 | TRBV7-9 | CASSLWRGITDTQYF
TRBJ2-1 | TRBV2 | CASRAGTSSSYNEQFF
TRBJ1-4 | TRBV4-3 | CASSQDYRGQEKLFF